These 3 T cell receptor beta chains share one sample of origin, sequenced in a study of blood T cell repertoires in COVID-19. Sequenced by immunoSEQ multiplex PCR; TCRdb stores in-frame clones only, minus some. The sample lists about 350,000 clones; approximately 91% were seen once. Specimen: peripheral blood. The source is a woman aged 70-85 years with COVID-19, enrolled during active disease.

This clone occurred once. The J gene is TRBJ2-3, the V gene TRBV7-2; 7 bases line up with TRBD2. Trimming at V came to 1 base and at J to 0 bases, leaving 1 base not matched to a gene. This CDR3 is built from 15 residues. Germline V gene sequence: CDR1 SGHTA, CDR2 FQGNSA. The CDR3 DNA sequence: TGTGCCAGCAGCTTAGGGGACTATAGCACAGATACGCAGTATTTT. It specifies CASSLGDYSTDTQYF.

The chain carries TRBV28 and TRBJ1-4; D unclear. Trimming stripped 3 bases from V and 6 bases from J, with 11 bases between. The CDR3 consists of 14 residues. Per the germline V gene, CDR1 is MDHEN and CDR2 is SYDVKM. DNA for the CDR3: TGTGCCAGCAGTTTTAGCCAGAGTTATGAAAAACTGTTTTTT. As protein: CASSFSQSYEKLFF.

This chain links TRBV12-3 or TRBV12-4 with TRBJ1-5; the D is unclear. V was trimmed by 5 bases and J by 7 bases, leaving 12 bases between them. This CDR3 spans 13 amino acids. CDR3 region: CASSREGRQPQHF. CDR3 in DNA: TGTGCCAGCAGTAGGGAGGGTCGACAGCCCCAGCATTTT.